Below are 25 T cell receptor beta chains sequenced from a single sample in a study of blood T cells in healthy people across ages. Sample-barcoded 5' priming and a J-beta primer mix drove a second PCR of roughly 7 to 11 cycles. In TCRdb, the 5' RACE reads were re-called with MiXCR into one record per CDR3 protein. In the table there are 1,100,000 or so distinct CDR3 sequences, 40% to 55% of which are singletons. The sequenced sample consisted of blood. The receptors shown here come from a woman aged 55-69 years in good health.

This rearrangement joins TRBV6-1 to TRBJ1-2; D uncertain. V was cut by 10 bases and J by 0 bases, with 15 bases left in between. The CDR3 consists of 14 residues. Germline CDR1 MNHNS, CDR2 SASEGT. The CDR3 loop is CANTPGISNYGYTF. CDR3 DNA: TGTGCCAACACCCCAGGCATCTCTAACTATGGCTACACCTTC.

The chain uses TRBV2 and TRBJ2-3, with a tentative D call TRBD2 (5 bases). Germline lookup yields CDR1 SNHLY and CDR2 FYNNEI. The CDR3 contains 16 residues. V lost 2 bases, J lost 3 bases, and 15 bases lay in between. CDR3 DNA sequence: TGTGCCAGCAGTGAACTAGCAGGAGCGCGTACAGATACGCAGTATTTT. The encoded protein is CASSELAGARTDTQYF.

V and J are TRBV29-1 and TRBJ1-4, with 8 bases that match TRBD1. The germline gives CDR1 SQVTM, CDR2 ANQGSEA. This CDR3 region has 13 residues. J lost 6 bases, V lost 7 bases, and 7 bases had no gene match. CDR3: CSGGDRRDEKLFF. In DNA form, the CDR3 reads TGCAGCGGCGGGGACAGGCGAGATGAAAAACTGTTTTTT.

The V call is TRBV12-3 or TRBV12-4, the J call TRBJ2-5, with TRBD2 matching over 8 bases. J gave up 2 bases and V 3 bases, and 8 bases lay outside the gene matches. The CDR3 has 16 amino acids. The CDR3 nucleotides are TGTGCCAGCAGTTTCCGGGGTAGCGGGGATCAAGAGACCCAGTACTTC. Its protein is CASSFRGSGDQETQYF.

The chain joins TRBV14 to TRBJ2-4; 8 nucleotides agree with TRBD1. The J call may be wrong; the DNA end is better matched by TRBJ2-7. Germline V gives CDR1 SGHDN, CDR2 FVKESK. This CDR3 is 14 amino acids long. In DNA, the CDR3 is TGTGCCAGCAGCCAGAGGGACAGGACCGACGAGCAGTACTTC. Translating it yields CASSQRDRTDEQYF.

This clonotype was seen only a few times. This chain uses TRBV7-6 with TRBJ2-3; D not resolved. The length of the CDR3 is 14 residues. The germline gives CDR1 SGHVS, CDR2 FNYEAQ. V lost 0 bases and J 5 bases, leaving 9 bases between the germline ends. The CDR3 region has the DNA TGTGCCAGCAGCTTAGCAGGGTTTATAGATACGCAGTATTTT. This translates into CASSLAGFIDTQYF.

The chain joins TRBV20-1 to TRBJ2-1; D is perhaps TRBD2 (5 bases). Trimming took off 0 bases at V and 8 bases at J, with 17 bases between the two ends. CDR1 is DFQATT, CDR2 SNEGSKA, per germline (reference sequence). There are 15 residues in the CDR3. CDR3 sequence: CSAREKRPPGDEQFF. In DNA, the CDR3 is TGCAGTGCTAGAGAGAAGCGTCCTCCCGGGGATGAGCAGTTCTTC.

The chain couples TRBV7-2 to TRBJ2-5; 9 nucleotides agree with TRBD1. The CDR3 covers 15 residues. Germline V gene sequence: CDR1 SGHTA, CDR2 FQGNSA. Unmatched junction bases numbered 4, after V lost 2 bases and J lost 3 bases. CDR3 residues: CASSLTGGWKETQYF. For the CDR3, the DNA is TGTGCCAGCAGCTTAACAGGGGGCTGGAAAGAGACCCAGTACTTC.

V is TRBV29-1 and J is TRBJ2-7; 7 positions agree with TRBD1. V shed 6 bases and J 6 bases; nucleotides not matched to a gene: 14. Germline CDR1 SQVTM, CDR2 ANQGSEA. The length of the CDR3 is 14 residues. The DNA for the CDR3 is TGCAGCGTAACAGGGGACGGAGGAAGCACCGAGCAGTACTTC. Its protein product is CSVTGDGGSTEQYF.

This clonotype has more than one count but fewer than ten. V gene TRBV11-2 combines with J gene TRBJ2-7; the match to TRBD2 covers 7 bases. This CDR3 comprises 15 residues. J was trimmed by 3 bases and V by 0 bases; bases with no gene match: 5. Germline V gives CDR1 SGHAT, CDR2 FQNNGV. The CDR3 DNA sequence: TGTGCCAGCAGCTTAGAACCGGGGGGTTTCTACGAGCAGTACTTC. Translation: CASSLEPGGFYEQYF. Looking up the rest from reference TRBV11-2 and TRBJ2-7 gives the full variable domain: EAGVAQSPRYKIIEKRQSVAFWCNPISGHATLYWYQQILGQGPKLLIQFQNNGVVDDSQLPKDRFSAERLKGVDSTLKIQPAKLEDSAVYLCASSLEPGGFYEQYFGPGTRLTVT.

With respect to this clonotype: Because it lacks the conserved phenylalanine or tryptophan at the end, this CDR3 is likely a read error. The rearrangement links TRBV5-1 to TRBJ2-1; D possibly corresponds to TRBD2 (5 bases). From germline, CDR1 is SGHRS and CDR2 YFSETQ. V was cut by 0 bases and J by 2 bases, with 9 bases left in between. This CDR3 has 15 amino acids. The CDR3 loop is CASSLDGVAYNEQFV. The CDR3 nucleotides read TGCGCCAGCAGCTTGGACGGGGTCGCCTACAATGAGCAGTTCGTC.

In its sample, this clonotype was seen a few times. This chain joins TRBV7-2 and TRBJ2-1; D gene uncertain. V dropped 2 bases and J dropped 6 bases, with 5 bases sitting between them. This CDR3 comprises 12 residues. Germline CDR1 and CDR2: SGHTA and FQGNSA. For the CDR3, the DNA is TGTGCCAGCAGCTTATATACCAATGAGCAGTTCTTC. Translating it yields CASSLYTNEQFF. Drawing the rest from reference TRBV7-2 and TRBJ2-1, the complete variable domain is GAGVSQSPSNKVTEKGKDVELRCDPISGHTALYWYRQSLGQGLEFLIYFQGNSAPDKSGLPSDRFSAERTGGSVSTLTIQRTQQEDSAVYLCASSLYTNEQFFGPGTRLTVL.

J is TRBJ2-3 and V is TRBV4-2; 14 nucleotides match TRBD2. V was pared by 4 bases and J by 3 bases, with 6 bases of the junction left unmatched. Germline loops: CDR1 LGHNA, CDR2 YNFKEQ. The CDR3 is made up of 17 amino acids. The CDR3 reads CASSLERTSGRTDTQYF. CDR3 nucleotide sequence: TGTGCCAGCAGCCTGGAGCGGACTAGCGGGAGGACAGATACGCAGTATTTT.

This chain joins TRBV5-1 and TRBJ2-3; no firm D call. CDR3 length: 16 residues. From germline, CDR1 is SGHRS and CDR2 YFSETQ. Trimming cost V 4 bases and J 0 bases, with 15 bases left between them. The CDR3 DNA reads as TGCGCCAGCAGCCGTGACGATGGCGGTAGCACAGATACGCAGTATTTT. Its protein is CASSRDDGGSTDTQYF.

This chain uses TRBV20-1 with TRBJ2-3; no definite D call. The CDR3 is made up of 11 amino acids. The V gene lost 6 bases and the J gene lost 5 bases, with 9 bases spanning the gap. Germline CDR1 is DFQATT and CDR2 is SNEGSKA (reference sequence). The chain's CDR3 is CSASLVDTQYF. DNA of the CDR3: TGCAGTGCATCCCTCGTAGATACGCAGTATTTT.

This clonotype came up a few times. The chain uses TRBV15 and TRBJ2-1; D gene unclear. Between the trimmed V and J ends, which lost 5 bases and 3 bases, there was a span of 2 bases. The CDR3 is 11 residues long. CDR1 is LNHNV and CDR2 is YYDKDF in the germline V gene (reference sequence). The CDR3 loop is CATSGYNEQFF. As DNA, the CDR3 is TGTGCCACCAGCGGCTACAATGAGCAGTTCTTC.

This rearrangement joins TRBV28 to TRBJ1-2; D ambiguous. Germline-derived CDR1 and CDR2 are MDHEN and SYDVKM. This CDR3 has 13 amino acids. Trimming took 3 bases from V and 4 from J, leaving 9 bases between them. The CDR3 protein is CASSLGSGYGYTF. The CDR3 DNA reads TGTGCCAGCAGTTTGGGCTCGGGCTATGGCTACACCTTC.

V and J are TRBV5-1 and TRBJ1-4; the D gene is possibly TRBD1 (5 bases). The germline V and J ends were trimmed by 4 bases and 4 bases, with 11 bases remaining between them. CDR1 SGHRS and CDR2 YFSETQ come from the germline V gene. This CDR3 spans 14 amino acids. The CDR3 DNA reads TGCGCCAGCAGCACGACAGCGGATAATGAAAAACTGTTTTTT. Amino acid sequence: CASSTTADNEKLFF.

This chain uses TRBV10-3 with TRBJ2-1; D might be TRBD1 (6 bases). Germline V gene data show CDR1 as ENHRY and CDR2 as SYGVKD. Trimming shortened V by 3 bases and J by 3 bases, and 12 bases separated the two germline ends. This CDR3 region has 15 residues. The CDR3 region has the DNA TGTGCCATCAGTGATTCACAGGGAAGCTACAATGAGCAGTTCTTC. It is translated as CAISDSQGSYNEQFF.

The gene calls are TRBV5-1 and TRBJ2-3; 11 bases align to TRBD2. Germline V gene lookup returns CDR1 SGHRS and CDR2 YFSETQ. Losses at the gene ends were 4 bases for V and 9 bases for J; bases not matched to a gene: 7. This CDR3 has 14 amino acids. Here the CDR3 reads CASSPGLAVLTQYF. In nucleotides, the CDR3 is TGCGCCAGCAGCCCGGGACTAGCGGTCCTGACGCAGTATTTT.

This clonotype was counted between two and nine times. V usage is TRBV7-9 and J usage is TRBJ2-1; 7 positions agree with TRBD1. Germline CDR1 is SEHNR and CDR2 is FQNEAQ (reference sequence). With V trimmed by 3 bases and J by 0 bases, 5 bases remained unmatched. CDR3 length: 16 residues. CDR3 in amino acids: CASSLIQGSSYNEQFF. CDR3 nucleotide sequence: TGTGCCAGCAGCTTGATACAGGGGAGCTCCTACAATGAGCAGTTCTTC.

For the CDR3, the DNA is TGCGCCAGCAGTGTACTAGCGGGAGGCCCCTCCTACAATGAGCAGTTCTTC. It yields the protein CASSVLAGGPSYNEQFF. The chain recombines TRBV10-2 with TRBJ2-1, with 12 bases matching TRBD2. Germline trimming cut 4 bases from V and 0 bases from J; bases unmatched to any gene: 4. In germline, CDR1 is WSHSY, CDR2 SAAADI. The CDR3 is made up of 17 amino acids.

The chain couples TRBV27 to TRBJ2-5, with TRBD1 matching over 8 bases. The germline V gene has CDR1 MNHEY and CDR2 SMNVEV (reference sequence). This CDR3 region has 14 residues. J was trimmed by 4 bases and V by 5 bases; bases with no gene match: 6. The CDR3 loop is CASSPRGRVETQYF. In DNA form, the CDR3 reads TGTGCCAGCAGTCCCAGGGGGCGGGTAGAGACCCAGTACTTC.

The J gene is TRBJ2-7, the V gene TRBV6-6, with TRBD1 identical over 7 bases. This CDR3 spans 13 amino acids. The junction had 6 bases not matched to a gene; V was cut back by 8 bases and J by 2 bases. In germline, CDR1 is MNHNY, CDR2 SVGAGI (reference sequence). Here the CDR3 reads CASFGDRTYEQYF. CDR3 coding DNA: TGTGCCAGCTTTGGGGACAGAACCTACGAGCAGTACTTC.

V is TRBV20-1 and J is TRBJ1-2; perhaps TRBD1 as D (6 bases). Between the trimmed V and J ends, which lost 7 bases and 4 bases, there was a span of 16 bases. This CDR3 comprises 13 residues. Per germline, CDR1 DFQATT and CDR2 SNEGSKA (reference sequence). CDR3 protein: CSVRGADTYGYTF. The CDR3 coding sequence is TGCAGTGTAAGGGGGGCCGACACCTATGGCTACACCTTC.